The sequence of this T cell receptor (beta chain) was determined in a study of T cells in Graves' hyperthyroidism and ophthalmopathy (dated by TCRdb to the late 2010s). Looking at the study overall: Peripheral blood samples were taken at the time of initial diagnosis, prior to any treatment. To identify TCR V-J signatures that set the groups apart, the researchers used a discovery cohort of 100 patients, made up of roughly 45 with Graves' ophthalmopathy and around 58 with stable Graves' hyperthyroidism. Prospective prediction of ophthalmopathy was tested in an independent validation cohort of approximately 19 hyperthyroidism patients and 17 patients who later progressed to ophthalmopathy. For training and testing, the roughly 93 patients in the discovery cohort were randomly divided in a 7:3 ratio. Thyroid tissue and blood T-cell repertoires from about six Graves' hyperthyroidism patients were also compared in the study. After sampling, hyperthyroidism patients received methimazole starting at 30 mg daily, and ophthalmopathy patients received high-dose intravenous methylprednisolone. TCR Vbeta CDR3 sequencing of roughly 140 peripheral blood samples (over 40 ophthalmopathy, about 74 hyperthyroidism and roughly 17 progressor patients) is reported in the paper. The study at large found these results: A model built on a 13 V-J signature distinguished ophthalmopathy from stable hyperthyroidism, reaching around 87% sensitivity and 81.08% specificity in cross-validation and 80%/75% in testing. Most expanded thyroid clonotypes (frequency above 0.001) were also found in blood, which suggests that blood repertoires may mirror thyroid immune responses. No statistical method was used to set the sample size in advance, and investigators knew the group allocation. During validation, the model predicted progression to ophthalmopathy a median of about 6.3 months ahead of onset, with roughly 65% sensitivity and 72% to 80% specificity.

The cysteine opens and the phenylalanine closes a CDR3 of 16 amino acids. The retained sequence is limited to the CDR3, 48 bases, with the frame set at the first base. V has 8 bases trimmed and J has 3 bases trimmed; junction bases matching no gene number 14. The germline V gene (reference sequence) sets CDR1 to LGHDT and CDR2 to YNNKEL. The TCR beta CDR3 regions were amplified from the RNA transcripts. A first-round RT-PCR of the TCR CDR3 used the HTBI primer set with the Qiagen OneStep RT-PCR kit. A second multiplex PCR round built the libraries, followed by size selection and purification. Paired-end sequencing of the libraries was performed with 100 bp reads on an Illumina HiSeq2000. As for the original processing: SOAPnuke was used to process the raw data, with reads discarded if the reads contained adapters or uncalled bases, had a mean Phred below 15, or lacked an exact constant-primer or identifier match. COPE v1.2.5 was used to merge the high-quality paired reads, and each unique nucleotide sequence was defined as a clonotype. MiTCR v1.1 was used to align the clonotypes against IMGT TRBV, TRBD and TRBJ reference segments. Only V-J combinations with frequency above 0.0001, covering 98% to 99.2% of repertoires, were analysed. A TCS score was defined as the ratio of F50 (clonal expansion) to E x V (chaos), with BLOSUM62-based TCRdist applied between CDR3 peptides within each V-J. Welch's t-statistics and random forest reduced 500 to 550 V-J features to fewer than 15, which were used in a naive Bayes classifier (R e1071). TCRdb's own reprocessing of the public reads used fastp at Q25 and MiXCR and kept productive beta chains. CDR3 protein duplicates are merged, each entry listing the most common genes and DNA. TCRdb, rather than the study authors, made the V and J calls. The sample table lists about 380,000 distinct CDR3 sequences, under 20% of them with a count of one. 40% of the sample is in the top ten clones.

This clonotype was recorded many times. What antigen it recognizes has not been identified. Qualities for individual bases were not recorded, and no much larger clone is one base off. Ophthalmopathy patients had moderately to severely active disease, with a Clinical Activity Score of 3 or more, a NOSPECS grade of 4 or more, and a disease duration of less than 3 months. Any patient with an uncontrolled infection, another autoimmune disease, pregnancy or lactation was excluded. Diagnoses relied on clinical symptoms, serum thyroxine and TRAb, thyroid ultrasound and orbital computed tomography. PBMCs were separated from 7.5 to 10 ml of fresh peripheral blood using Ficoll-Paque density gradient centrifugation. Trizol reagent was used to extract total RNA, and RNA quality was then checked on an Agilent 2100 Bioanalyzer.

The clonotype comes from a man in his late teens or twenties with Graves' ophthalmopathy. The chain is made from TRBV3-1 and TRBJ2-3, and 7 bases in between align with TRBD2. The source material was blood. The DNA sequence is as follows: TGTGCCAGCTCCCGTCGGCTGTCCGGGGGGACAGATACGCAGTATTTT. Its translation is CASSRRLSGGTDTQYF.